These 10 T cell receptor beta chains came from one sample sequenced in a study of CD8 T cells in ankylosing spondylitis. MiXCR was run by TCRdb on the 5' RACE reads, yielding one entry per CDR3 protein. The table shows around 330,000 distinct CDR3 sequences, with 11% occurring only once. Sequencing was done on a sample of blood, either unsorted or a sorted T cell fraction (not recorded which). The receptor source for this set is a female donor with ankylosing spondylitis or in good health (not recorded which).

This clonotype occurred many times. DNA for the CDR3: TGCAGTGCTAGAGCCCGCCAGACTAGCGGAGTTGCCTACGAGCAGTACTTC. Protein sequence: CSARARQTSGVAYEQYF. This chain joins TRBV20-1 and TRBJ2-7, with 9 bases aligning to TRBD2. Per the germline V gene, CDR1 is DFQATT and CDR2 is SNEGSKA (reference sequence). This CDR3 is 17 amino acids long. With V trimmed by 1 base and J by 2 bases, 12 bases remained unmatched.

This clonotype was seen ten or more times. The V gene is TRBV20-1, the J gene TRBJ2-4; D is uncertain. With 6 bases removed from V and 0 bases from J, the gap between germline ends came to 12 bases. Germline V gene data show CDR1 as DFQATT and CDR2 as SNEGSKA (reference sequence). The CDR3 loop spans 14 amino acids. CDR3 residues: CSAADPVAKNIQYF. The CDR3 DNA sequence: TGCAGTGCCGCGGACCCTGTAGCCAAAAACATTCAGTACTTC.

This clonotype was detected ten times or more. V gene TRBV7-9 combines with J gene TRBJ1-3; weak D call: TRBD1 (6 bases). The V gene's germline CDR1 is SEHNR and CDR2 FQNEAQ (reference sequence). V lost 6 bases and J 4 bases, leaving 16 bases between the germline ends. The CDR3 loop spans 15 amino acids. CDR3 sequence reads: CASSLTRGLGNTIYF. The CDR3 DNA is TGTGCCAGCAGTCTAACACGGGGGCTCGGAAACACCATATATTTT.

Only a few counts were recorded for this clonotype. The V and J genes are TRBV7-2 and TRBJ2-5, with a tentative D call TRBD2 (5 bases). The germline V gene encodes CDR1 SGHTA and CDR2 FQGNSA. CDR3 size: 13 residues. Trimming stripped 5 bases from V and 5 bases from J, with 12 bases between. This CDR3 reads CASSILVRETQYF. The CDR3 nucleotides are TGTGCCAGCAGCATACTAGTTAGGGAGACCCAGTACTTC. The full variable domain, rest sourced from reference TRBV7-2 and TRBJ2-5, is GAGVSQSPSNKVTEKGKDVELRCDPISGHTALYWYRQSLGQGLEFLIYFQGNSAPDKSGLPSDRFSAERTGGSVSTLTIQRTQQEDSAVYLCASSILVRETQYFGPGTRLLVL.

This clonotype appeared many times. The rearrangement joins TRBV12-3 or TRBV12-4 to TRBJ1-1, with D unresolved. With 5 bases removed from V and 3 bases from J, the gap between germline ends came to 7 bases. The CDR3 spans 12 residues. The CDR3: CASSRGHTEAFF. The CDR3, as DNA: TGTGCCAGCAGTCGCGGACACACTGAAGCTTTCTTT.

This clonotype has at least ten counts. The chain recombines TRBV20-1 with TRBJ1-2; D is unresolved. The germline CDR1 and CDR2 sequences are DFQATT and SNEGSKA (reference sequence). The ends were cut back, 5 bases at V and 0 bases at J, with 16 bases in the middle. The CDR3 totals 15 residues. CDR3 sequence (DNA): TGCAGTGCTTTCCATCCCAACATGCCTAACTATGGCTACACCTTC. Its translation: CSAFHPNMPNYGYTF.

This clonotype was found a few times. Mismatch with germline at one junction end may stem from a read error. This chain connects TRBV7-7 to TRBJ2-2, with D uncertain. Germline-derived CDR1 and CDR2 are SSHAT and FNYEAQ (reference sequence). The CDR3 has 13 residues. This chain's CDR3 is CASSLRAPGELFF. CDR3 bases: TGTGCTAGCAGCTTAAGGGCCCCCGGGGAGCTGTTTTTT. Supplemented by reference TRBV7-7 and TRBJ2-2, the full variable domain reads GAGVSQSPRYKVTKRGQDVTLRCDPISSHATLYWYQQALGQGPEFLTYFNYEAQPDKSGLPSDRFSAERPEGSISTLTIQRTEQRDSAMYRCASSLRAPGELFFGEGSRLTVL.

The rearrangement uses TRBV5-1 and TRBJ2-3; 7 bases fit TRBD1. J was trimmed by 1 base and V by 0 bases; bases with no gene match: 5. The CDR3 consists of 16 residues. Germline V gene lookup returns CDR1 SGHRS and CDR2 YFSETQ. The CDR3 protein is CASSLVAGGGTDTQYF. DNA of the CDR3: TGCGCCAGCAGCTTGGTGGCAGGGGGAGGCACAGATACGCAGTATTTT.

This clonotype was picked up a small number of times. The chain carries TRBV5-5 and TRBJ2-2; 8 positions agree with TRBD1. The CDR3 runs to 16 residues. J was trimmed by 4 bases and V by 3 bases; bases with no gene match: 8. The V gene's germline CDR1 is SGHKS and CDR2 YYEKEE (reference sequence). The CDR3 sequence is CASSSSGGAGTGELFF. The CDR3 DNA sequence: TGTGCCAGCAGCTCCTCAGGGGGCGCTGGCACCGGGGAGCTGTTTTTT. Full variable domain (missing parts from reference TRBV5-5 and TRBJ2-2): DAGVTQSPTHLIKTRGQQVTLRCSPISGHKSVSWYQQVLGQGPQFIFQYYEKEERGRGNFPDRFSARQFPNYSSELNVNALLLGDSALYLCASSSSGGAGTGELFFGEGSRLTVL.

This clonotype was picked up many times. This chain links TRBV27 with TRBJ1-2, with 7 bases aligning to TRBD1. The germline V gene encodes CDR1 MNHEY and CDR2 SMNVEV (reference sequence). The trim removed 4 bases at V and 12 bases at J, leaving 23 bases unmatched. This CDR3 contains 17 residues. The CDR3 bases are TGTGCCAGCAGTTCCCTCACCGGGACAGCAGTTATTCGGATCGACACCTTC. Its translation is CASSSLTGTAVIRIDTF.